This TCR beta chain was identified in a study of control samples from healthy donors and cancer patients. Germline lookup yields CDR1 MNHEY and CDR2 SVGAGI. V dropped 8 bases and J dropped 3; count of bases not matched to a gene: 6. The CDR3 is made up of 14 amino acids. Produced via immunoSEQ multiplex PCR; TCRdb's table is partial and in-frame only. This table has tens of thousands of clones, roughly 89% appearing once. This TCR was sampled from a man aged 25-45 years in good health. The sequenced sample consisted of blood. The rearrangement uses TRBV6-5 and TRBJ1-2; 10 nucleotides agree with TRBD1. The CDR3 region has the DNA TGTGCCAGCTTAGGACAGGGGGTGGACTATGGCTACACCTTC. Its protein product is CASLGQGVDYGYTF.